These T cell receptor beta chains were read from a single sample in a study of blood T cell repertoires in COVID-19. TCRdb's copy holds only in-frame clones and misses some; the assay was immunoSEQ multiplex PCR. The sample holds some 130,000 clones; 70% to 90% are singletons and the top ten take about 13%. The specimen was peripheral blood. The receptors come from a human donor in a cohort sampled during active COVID-19. Each CDR3 is given with its conserved first and last residue. Clone size is given for some rows only: seen once, a few or many times, or a class if the clone is expanded.

j_call | v_call | clone_size | cdr3_aa
TRBJ1-5 | TRBV30 | - | CAWSAGGNQPQHF
TRBJ2-2 | TRBV5-1 | - | CASKSRAGGNTGELFF
TRBJ2-5 | TRBV7-6 | - | CASSAASGGRGQETQYF
TRBJ1-4 | TRBV19 | - | CASSIWGVNEKLFF
TRBJ2-2 | TRBV6-5 | - | CASRYRVTGELFF
TRBJ2-5 | TRBV3-1/TRBV3-2 | - | CASSQPLTSVYETQYF
TRBJ1-5 | TRBV5-1 | few | CASSVSDQPQHF
TRBJ1-2 | TRBV5-1 | few | CASNTGSQVYGYTF
TRBJ1-1 | TRBV7-9 | - | CASSSTGGPKNTEAFF
TRBJ2-4 | TRBV13 | - | CASSSQLAAENIQYF
TRBJ1-1 | TRBV19 | - | CASSIDPPGTGVMNTEAFF
TRBJ1-2 | TRBV30 | - | CAWSAGGFRGYTF
TRBJ2-1 | TRBV11-2 | once | CASSSRGEQFF
TRBJ1-1 | TRBV25-1 | - | CASRFPGGAFF
TRBJ1-1 | TRBV4-1 | - | CASSSHGAMNTEAFF
TRBJ1-4 | TRBV18 | - | CATRRDRGEKLFF
TRBJ1-1 | TRBV5-6 | - | CASSRGLSTEAFF
TRBJ2-7 | TRBV18 | - | CASSPNPSYEQYF
TRBJ2-7 | TRBV5-1 | - | CASSRSYRGGYEQYF
TRBJ1-6 | TRBV4-1 | - | CASSQNRVSYNSPLHF
TRBJ2-3 | TRBV9 | - | CASSVLIGGPTDTQYF
TRBJ1-3 | TRBV4-2 | - | CASSQDLRGSGNTIYF
TRBJ1-2 | TRBV19 | once | CASSIGQGFYGYTF
TRBJ1-2 | TRBV10-3 | - | CAISDTNYGYTF
TRBJ1-2 | TRBV3-1/TRBV3-2 | - | CASSQVSGLYGYTF
TRBJ2-5 | TRBV3-1/TRBV3-2 | - | CASSQRGAGDLETQYF
TRBJ2-7 | TRBV27 | - | CASSSPDRGFYEQYF
TRBJ1-1 | TRBV25-1 | - | CASSVGATATEAFF
TRBJ2-1 | TRBV5-1 | - | CASSSVYNEQFF
TRBJ2-3 | TRBV7-3 | - | CASSLTPTSGRGTQYF
TRBJ2-5 | TRBV6-5 | once | CASILGLGQETQYF
TRBJ2-3 | TRBV9 | - | CASSVGGGALGTQYF
TRBJ2-3 | TRBV5-4 | - | CASSSYLAGGSTDTQYF
TRBJ2-7 | TRBV5-1 | - | CASSFGAGSTYEQYF
TRBJ1-2 | TRBV11-2 | - | CASSEVNSRGNYGYTF
TRBJ1-5 | TRBV6-6 | - | CASSHETGAFNQPQHF
TRBJ2-7 | TRBV3-1/TRBV3-2 | - | CASSQAPRTDYEQYF
TRBJ2-5 | TRBV7-9 | - | CASSLGQGKKETQYF
TRBJ2-3 | TRBV6-5 | - | CASREGSGGADTQYF
TRBJ1-6 | TRBV9 | - | CASSAGAGSDSPLHF
TRBJ2-1 | TRBV5-8 | - | CASSQGTSATPGEQFF
TRBJ2-3 | TRBV11-3 | - | CASSYRAGSTDTQYF
TRBJ2-7 | TRBV30 | - | CAWRGRHEYEQYF
TRBJ1-1 | TRBV3-1/TRBV3-2 | - | CASSRIGQYEAFF
TRBJ2-3 | TRBV6-6 | - | CASTPPGTRTDTQYF
TRBJ2-7 | TRBV5-1 | - | CASSLSASGGYEQYF
TRBJ2-7 | TRBV30 | - | CAGGWDRGPFSYEQYF
TRBJ1-6 | TRBV19 | - | CASSMTGYNSPLHF
TRBJ2-5 | TRBV3-1/TRBV3-2 | - | CASSQVRGGGETQYF
TRBJ1-5 | TRBV7-8 | - | CASSLRTEGQPQHF
TRBJ2-7 | TRBV5-4 | - | CASSQTGLQLRGQYF
TRBJ1-1 | TRBV11-3 | - | CASSTTGGTEAFF
TRBJ1-1 | TRBV19 | - | CATTVTLNTEAFF
TRBJ2-2 | TRBV5-1 | - | CASSLGLAGTNTGELFF
TRBJ1-1 | TRBV10-3 | - | CAISEGQGSEAFF
TRBJ2-7 | TRBV27 | once | CASSRTGEQYF
TRBJ1-2 | TRBV5-8 | - | CASSLRGLPNYGYTF